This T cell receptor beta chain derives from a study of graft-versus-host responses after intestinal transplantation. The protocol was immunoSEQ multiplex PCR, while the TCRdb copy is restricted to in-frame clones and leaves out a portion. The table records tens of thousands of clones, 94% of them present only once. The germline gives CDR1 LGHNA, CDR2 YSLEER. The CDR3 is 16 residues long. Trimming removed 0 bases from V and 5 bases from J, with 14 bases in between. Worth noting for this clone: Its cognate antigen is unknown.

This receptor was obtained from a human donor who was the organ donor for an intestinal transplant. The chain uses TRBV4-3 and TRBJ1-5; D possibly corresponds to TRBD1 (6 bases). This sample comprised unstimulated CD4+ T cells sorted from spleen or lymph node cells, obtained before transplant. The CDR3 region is CASSQDRNSGDQPQHF. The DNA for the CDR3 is TGCGCCAGCAGCCAAGATCGGAATTCAGGGGATCAGCCCCAGCATTTT.